This is a list of T cell receptor beta chains from one sample in a study of blood T cell repertoires in COVID-19. This table comes from immunoSEQ multiplex PCR, and its TCRdb copy is limited to in-frame clones, with some not included. Here the sample spans approximately 30,000 clones, 75% to 90% being singletons. The sample taken for sequencing was peripheral blood. Receptor source: a human donor with acute or convalescent COVID-19. The donor label of this sample is uncertain. CDR3s include the opening cysteine and the closing phenylalanine or tryptophan. The size field is filled for only some rows; it gives once, few, many or a size class.

CDR3 | V | size | J
CASTLQGVKKLFF | TRBV28 | once | TRBJ1-4
CASSPSGAFNEQFF | TRBV3-1/TRBV3-2 | - | TRBJ2-1
CAWSRDSRNEQYF | TRBV30 | - | TRBJ2-7
CASSLRTSGAEAQYF | TRBV18 | - | TRBJ2-5
CASSFGLAGADTQYF | TRBV6-6 | - | TRBJ2-3
CASRKSTGYEQYF | TRBV19 | - | TRBJ2-7
CASSPSANTGELFF | TRBV18 | once | TRBJ2-2
CASSLAGAGMAGTEAFF | TRBV5-1 | - | TRBJ1-1
CASSPQGGNQPQHF | TRBV19 | - | TRBJ1-5
CASSFPVLAGDFSYEQYF | TRBV6-2/TRBV6-3 | - | TRBJ2-7
CASSLGTLTGWGHEQYF | TRBV7-9 | few | TRBJ2-7
CASSEHRGLNYGYTF | TRBV5-1 | - | TRBJ1-2
CASSPRFGGEAFF | TRBV11-1 | - | TRBJ1-1
CASSLSADSTDTQYF | TRBV11-3 | - | TRBJ2-3
CASSPLAGGHYEQYF | TRBV7-6 | - | TRBJ2-7
CASSKYRQERDGYTF | TRBV28 | - | TRBJ1-2
CASSGTSGGVETQYF | TRBV9 | - | TRBJ2-5
CASSLVQGNYGGYTF | TRBV7-2 | once | TRBJ1-2
CATSPTGLAGGKLYF | TRBV27 | - | TRBJ2-3
CASSAGGASGRETQYF | TRBV9 | - | TRBJ2-5
CASRSQGTVSSEQFF | TRBV5-1 | - | TRBJ2-1
CASRRTDANSPLHF | TRBV27 | - | TRBJ1-6
CASSIAGLSNQPQHF | TRBV19 | once | TRBJ1-5
CASSFGTGTYEQYF | TRBV7-8 | - | TRBJ2-7
CASSLGGGSEQYF | TRBV12-3/TRBV12-4 | few | TRBJ2-7
CAITEDRGDYGYTF | TRBV10-3 | - | TRBJ1-2
CASSLATTNYGYTF | TRBV5-5 | - | TRBJ1-2
CASSPERAYNEQFF | TRBV18 | few | TRBJ2-1
CASSLGQGVNTEAFF | TRBV13 | - | TRBJ1-1
CASSLESVWQPQHF | TRBV28 | - | TRBJ1-5
CASSDTGGSGNTIYF | TRBV5-4 | few | TRBJ1-3